The 26 T cell receptor beta chains below all came from one sample that was sequenced in a study of blood T cell repertoires in COVID-19. TCRdb's copy holds only in-frame clones and misses some; the assay was immunoSEQ multiplex PCR. The table has some 200,000 clones, roughly four fifths seen once; the top ten hold less than 8.5%. Material: PBMCs or T cells enriched from blood (not recorded which). These receptors all stem from a man in his forties who had recovered from COVID-19.

The rearrangement links TRBV18 to TRBJ1-5; D is ambiguous. The CDR3 is 13 amino acids. Germline V gene lookup returns CDR1 KGHSH and CDR2 LQKENI. V lost 3 bases to trimming and J lost 7 bases, with 10 bases between them. The CDR3 sequence is CASSPDQAQPQHF. CDR3 DNA sequence: TGTGCCAGCTCACCTGATCAGGCACAGCCCCAGCATTTT.

This rearrangement joins TRBV7-2 to TRBJ1-3; D is undetermined. Germline CDR1 and CDR2: SGHTA and FQGNSA. The CDR3 contains 14 residues. Trimming removed 0 bases from V and 3 bases from J, with 6 bases in between. Here the CDR3 reads CASSLAAGGNTIYF. For the CDR3, the DNA is TGTGCCAGCAGCTTAGCGGCAGGTGGAAACACCATATATTTT.

This clone has just one count. The rearrangement links TRBV29-1 to TRBJ1-1; D is uncertain. In germline, CDR1 is SQVTM, CDR2 ANQGSEA. There are 13 residues in the CDR3. Trimming cost V 4 bases and J 1 base, with 10 bases left between them. Here the CDR3 DNA reads TGCAGCGTTGCCCGGGATCAGAACACTGAAGCTTTCTTT. Translating gives CSVARDQNTEAFF.

This clone was observed a few times. V is TRBV6-5 and J is TRBJ1-3; D remains unclear. The CDR3 covers 12 residues. V shed 7 bases and J shed 0 bases, with 4 bases lying between them. Per the germline V gene, CDR1 is MNHEY and CDR2 is SVGAGI. CDR3 loop: CASKSSGNTIYF. CDR3 coding DNA: TGTGCCAGCAAGAGCTCTGGAAACACCATATATTTT.

This clone has a handful of counts. The chain joins TRBV19 to TRBJ1-2; TRBD1 might be the D (5 bases). The CDR3 length is 12 residues. Germline loops: CDR1 LNHDA, CDR2 SQIVND (reference sequence). The V and J ends lost 10 bases and 8 bases respectively, with 17 bases between them. The CDR3: CATLRRGSGYTF. The CDR3 DNA follows: TGTGCCACCCTAAGACGGGGGAGCGGCTACACCTTC.

The CDR3 is CASTGTGGMKVDTQYF. DNA of the CDR3: TGTGCCAGTACCGGGACAGGGGGTATGAAAGTGGATACGCAGTATTTT. This chain joins TRBV19 and TRBJ2-3, with 11 bases aligning to TRBD1. The CDR3 runs 16 residues. Looked up from germline, CDR1 is LNHDA and CDR2 is SQIVND (reference sequence). V shed 7 bases, J shed 6 bases, and the junction held 12 bases outside the gene matches. The entire variable domain, with the rest obtained from reference TRBV19 and TRBJ2-3, is as follows: DGGITQSPKYLFRKEGQNVTLSCEQNLNHDAMYWYRQDPGQGLRLIYYSQIVNDFQKGDIAEGYSVSREKKESFPLTVTSAQKNPTAFYLCASTGTGGMKVDTQYFGPGTRLTVL.

The J gene is TRBJ2-7, the V gene TRBV28; 9 bases are a match to TRBD1. The CDR3 totals 14 residues. V shed 7 bases, J shed 5 bases, and the junction held 9 bases outside the gene matches. Per the germline V gene, CDR1 is MDHEN and CDR2 is SYDVKM. The CDR3 DNA reads TGTGCCAGCAAACCCGGGACAGGGATCCACGAGCAGTACTTC. Its protein is CASKPGTGIHEQYF.

V usage is TRBV11-3 and J usage is TRBJ2-1, with D unresolved. Germline loops: CDR1 SGHNT, CDR2 YENEEA. V was pared by 0 bases and J by 5 bases, with 5 bases between. The CDR3 length is 13 residues. CDR3 bases: TGTGCCAGCAGCTTAGAGACTCACAATGAGCAGTTCTTC. It translates to CASSLETHNEQFF.

The V gene is TRBV28, the J gene TRBJ1-2, with TRBD1 matching over 12 bases. From germline, CDR1 is MDHEN and CDR2 SYDVKM. The CDR3 is 15 residues long. With V trimmed by 5 bases and J by 8 bases, 9 bases remained unmatched. CDR3 coding DNA: TGTGCCAGCAGTCCTCCGGGACAGGGGGCCCGGGGCTACACCTTC. Amino acids: CASSPPGQGARGYTF.

The CDR3 DNA follows: TGTGCCAGCAGCGTAGATCACGATTCTAGCTACGAGCAGTACTTC. It specifies CASSVDHDSSYEQYF. The rearrangement uses TRBV9 and TRBJ2-7; D not certain. CDR3 size: 15 residues. From germline, CDR1 is SGDLS and CDR2 YYNGEE. V lost 0 bases and J 3 bases, leaving 13 bases between the germline ends.

The chain joins TRBV6-5 to TRBJ1-6; 7 bases are a match to TRBD1. Germline V gene sequence: CDR1 MNHEY, CDR2 SVGAGI. The V and J ends lost 6 bases and 7 bases, in that order; junction bases with no gene match: 9. The CDR3 loop spans 15 amino acids. CDR3 residues: CASRRRGEYNSPLHF. The CDR3, as DNA: TGTGCCAGCAGACGCAGGGGGGAGTACAATTCACCCCTCCACTTT.

The chain recombines TRBV9 with TRBJ1-3; perhaps TRBD1 as D (5 bases). Germline V gives CDR1 SGDLS, CDR2 YYNGEE. CDR3 length: 13 residues. V shed 3 bases and J shed 4 bases, with 8 bases lying between them. CDR3: CASSENRGNTIYF. In nucleotides, the CDR3 is TGTGCCAGCAGCGAGAACAGGGGAAACACCATATATTTT.

The sample holds one count of this clone. V is TRBV7-2 and J is TRBJ2-7; a possible D gene is TRBD1 (6 bases). CDR1 SGHTA and CDR2 FQGNSA come from the germline V gene. Trimming cost V 3 bases and J 7 bases, with 16 bases left between them. The CDR3 totals 14 residues. The CDR3 protein is CASSFQGTTGEQYF. The CDR3 DNA sequence: TGTGCCAGCAGCTTCCAGGGGACAACGGGAGAGCAGTACTTC.

This chain connects TRBV6-5 to TRBJ2-5, with 8 bases fitting TRBD2. CDR3 length: 15 amino acids. Trimming removed 2 bases from V and 3 bases from J; junction bases left unmatched: 5. Germline values: CDR1 MNHEY, CDR2 SVGAGI. CDR3 sequence: CASSYGGLGEETQYF. The CDR3, as DNA: TGTGCCAGCAGTTACGGGGGACTAGGAGAAGAGACCCAGTACTTC.

Points on this clone: Germline and junction disagree at one end, which may indicate a read error. The V call is TRBV7-9, the J call TRBJ2-5; D possibly corresponds to TRBD2 (6 bases). CDR1 is SEHNR, CDR2 FQNEAQ, per germline (reference sequence). The CDR3 covers 15 residues. The CDR3 DNA is TGTGCCAGCAGCCTAGCGTACACCCGATGGGAGACCCAGTACTTC. This translates into CASSLAYTRWETQYF.

This clone has just one count. This chain connects TRBV5-1 to TRBJ2-2, with TRBD2 identical over 12 bases. The V gene end was trimmed by 2 bases and the J gene end by 6 bases; junction bases not matched to a gene: 2. The CDR3 spans 15 residues. CDR1 SGHRS and CDR2 YFSETQ come from the germline V gene. The CDR3 sequence is CASSLLAGGSGELFF. The CDR3 nucleotides read TGCGCCAGCAGCTTACTAGCGGGGGGCTCCGGGGAGCTGTTTTTT.

The chain is built from TRBV2 and TRBJ2-2; D not resolved. This CDR3 spans 12 amino acids. The germline V and J ends were trimmed by 2 bases and 7 bases, with 5 bases remaining between them. Germline V gene data show CDR1 as SNHLY and CDR2 as FYNNEI. The CDR3 DNA sequence: TGTGCCAGCAGTGAAATAGTCGGGGAGCTGTTTTTT. Translation gives CASSEIVGELFF.

V usage is TRBV19 and J usage is TRBJ2-5, with 8 bases lining up with TRBD1. Trimming at V came to 6 bases and at J to 1 base, leaving 13 bases not matched to a gene. This CDR3 is 17 amino acids long. Germline CDR1 reads LNHDA; CDR2 reads SQIVND (reference sequence). DNA of the CDR3: TGTGCCAGTAGCCGGAACCGGGACAGGCCCTTCCAAGAGACCCAGTACTTC. It is translated as CASSRNRDRPFQETQYF.

The rearrangement joins TRBV7-2 to TRBJ1-1; no clear D. The CDR3 runs 10 residues. Germline CDR1 reads SGHTA; CDR2 reads FQGNSA. V was clipped by 5 bases and J by 10 bases, with 8 bases between them. The CDR3 nucleotides read TGTGCCAGCAGCGGCAGAGGAGCTTTCTTT. Amino acids: CASSGRGAFF.

The CDR3 DNA follows: TGTGCCAGCAGTTTAGGGACAGGGGGATATAGCTATGGCTACACCTTC. This translates into CASSLGTGGYSYGYTF. This chain connects TRBV28 to TRBJ1-2, with 11 nucleotides matching TRBD1. The germline V gene encodes CDR1 MDHEN and CDR2 SYDVKM. This CDR3 has 16 amino acids. The ends lost 2 bases at V and 4 bases at J; junction bases unmatched: 6.

The chain combines TRBV30 with TRBJ2-2; tentative D call: TRBD2 (5 bases). The length of the CDR3 is 14 residues. V lost 4 bases to trimming and J lost 0 bases, with 9 bases between them. Germline V gene lookup returns CDR1 GTSNPN and CDR2 SVGIG (reference sequence). CDR3 bases: TGTGCCTGGATTCGGGGAACGAACACCGGGGAGCTGTTTTTT. Encoded protein: CAWIRGTNTGELFF.

The chain employs TRBV3-1 (or the pseudogene TRBV3-2) and TRBJ1-2; D gene unclear. V lost 0 bases and J 3 bases, leaving 8 bases between the germline ends. CDR1 LGHDT and CDR2 YNNKEL come from the germline V gene (reference sequence). The CDR3 consists of 14 residues. CDR3 in amino acids: CASSQEETYYGYTF. CDR3 DNA sequence: TGTGCCAGCAGCCAAGAAGAGACTTACTATGGCTACACCTTC.

The gene calls are TRBV4-1 and TRBJ1-2; tentatively, D is TRBD1 (5 bases). With 0 bases removed from V and 5 bases from J, the gap between germline ends came to 13 bases. Looked up from germline, CDR1 is MGHRA and CDR2 is YSYEKL. There are 15 residues in the CDR3. The CDR3 DNA reads as TGCGCCAGCAGCCAAGAGGGACGGGGGTCATATGGCTACACCTTC. The encoded protein is CASSQEGRGSYGYTF.

The genes are TRBV7-8 and TRBJ1-2, with 8 bases aligning to TRBD1. Germline V gene lookup returns CDR1 SGHVS and CDR2 FQNEAQ. CDR3 length: 15 residues. Trimming took 5 bases from V and 5 from J; bases not matched to a gene: 10. DNA for the CDR3: TGTGCCAGCAGCCCCCGGGACAGGTCACTTTATGGCTACACCTTC. This sequence encodes CASSPRDRSLYGYTF.

The chain is built from TRBV5-1 and TRBJ1-4, with D uncertain. The CDR3 length is 15 residues. Germline lookup yields CDR1 SGHRS and CDR2 YFSETQ. Trimming took off 0 bases at V and 10 bases at J, with 16 bases between the two ends. This CDR3 reads CASSLARRPEGKLFF. The CDR3 DNA reads as TGCGCCAGCAGCTTGGCCAGGCGGCCCGAGGGAAAACTGTTTTTT.

The chain has TRBV29-1 and TRBJ1-2, with D possibly matching TRBD1 (6 bases). The V end was cut by 0 bases, the J end by 0 bases, with 11 bases between. From germline, CDR1 is SQVTM and CDR2 ANQGSEA. The CDR3 has 15 amino acids. The CDR3 loop is CSVEEPTGSNYGYTF. For the CDR3, the DNA is TGCAGCGTTGAAGAGCCGACAGGTTCTAACTATGGCTACACCTTC.